What follows is one T cell receptor (beta chain) and its context. This entry is derived from a study of blood T cell repertoires in COVID-19. This CDR3 has 15 residues. Germline V gives CDR1 LNHNV, CDR2 YYDKDF (reference sequence). V lost 3 bases and J lost 3; bases outside the gene matches: 5. Sequencing was performed with immunoSEQ multiplex PCR; in TCRdb, only in-frame clones are kept and a portion is missing. Seen here are about 170,000 clones, around 80% observed once, and the top ten hold about 3.5%. The clonotype originates from a woman aged 45-65 years in a cohort exposed to, infected with or recovered from COVID-19 (not recorded which). The chain couples TRBV15 to TRBJ1-5, with 7 bases matching TRBD1. Sequenced material: PBMCs or T cells enriched from blood (not recorded which). CDR3 region: CATSRLTGYNQPQHF. As DNA, the CDR3 is TGTGCCACCAGCAGGCTGACAGGGTACAATCAGCCCCAGCATTTT.